A selection of T cell receptor beta chains follows, all from one sample in a study of identical twins. MiXCR was run by TCRdb on the 5' RACE reads, yielding one entry per CDR3 protein. The profile shows more than 400,000 distinct CDR3 sequences, around 15% of them singletons. The same sample was also used in a study of yellow fever vaccine responses in identical twins.

The material sequenced was CD4+ T cells sorted from blood. All receptors come from a woman younger than 30 in good health. CDR3s leave out the opening cysteine and the closing phenylalanine or tryptophan.

v_gene	j_gene	CDR3aa
TRBV6-1	TRBJ1-1	ASSPRRGNTEAF
TRBV11-2	TRBJ1-2	ASSLDLDRGLRGYT
TRBV12-3/TRBV12-4	TRBJ2-2	ASSLRGESGELF
TRBV12-3/TRBV12-4	TRBJ2-1	ASSFLAGSEQF
TRBV10-3	TRBJ2-7	AISESRASEQY
TRBV12-3/TRBV12-4	TRBJ2-7	ASSLSRGAPYEQY
TRBV7-9	TRBJ1-3	ASSLGQSSGNTIY
TRBV20-1	TRBJ2-5	SARWSSGGRETQY
TRBV5-1	TRBJ2-3	ASSPDTSTDTQY
TRBV12-3/TRBV12-4	TRBJ1-2	ASIPMGGGNYGYT
TRBV5-6	TRBJ1-1	ASSLAGWDTEAF
TRBV24-1	TRBJ2-3	ATSVASGRAFTDTQY
TRBV4-1	TRBJ2-1	ASSPGRVSSYNEQF
TRBV29-1	TRBJ2-5	SGQGWQETQY
TRBV10-3	TRBJ2-7	AISDITSVTYEQY
TRBV20-1	TRBJ2-5	SASRSGLSQETQY
TRBV28	TRBJ1-6	ASSPRSSSYNSPLH
TRBV10-3	TRBJ2-1	AISGRAVVSYNEQF
TRBV7-9	TRBJ2-2	ASSLRIRQENTGELF
TRBV7-9	TRBJ1-5	ASSLASSNQPQH
TRBV6-1	TRBJ2-7	ASSDFGLAGGEQY
TRBV6-5	TRBJ2-1	ASSYSRWNNEQF